This TCR beta chain comes out of a study of identifying expanded T cells in peripheral blood (dated by TCRdb to about 2019). Context from the whole study: Separate aliquots of the same genomic DNA pool were sequenced to produce technical replicates, and four replicates were compared in pairs.

TCRbeta CDR3 regions were profiled by bias-controlled multiplex PCR amplification of genomic DNA with the immunoSEQ Assay. In the original analysis: The absolute abundance of each unique TCRbeta CDR3 region was quantified after sequences were collapsed and filtered. Differential abundance was assessed using a binomial (Fisher-equivalent) model and a beta-binomial model in which time-dependent variance fitted from healthy donors was added. Clones with fewer than 5 combined templates were removed, and differential abundance was called for clones with a Benjamini-Hochberg FDR below 0.01. In the beta-binomial model, variance was expressed as a function of the total template count across the two samples, in the form v = (b*log(k)+a)^2. TCRdb provides this immuneACCESS table in a form limited to in-frame rearrangements. Some clones are lacking; in checked studies, under half of them reflect an unresolved V gene, and why the rest are absent is not known. V, J and clone size were drawn from that table, and D and trimming were deduced from the DNA. The sample table lists 85,000 to 95,000 clones, about nine tenths of them with a count of one. The leading ten clones occupy about 3.9% of the sample.

Regarding this clone: What this receptor recognizes is not known. No per-base quality is available; no much larger clone lies one base away.

The investigation overall reported the following: Between technical replicates the binomial model flagged approximately 1.1 differentially abundant clones, whereas over roughly two weeks the binomial model flagged about 15 and over approximately 4 weeks about 19. It was expected by the authors that biological variance in healthy repertoires might increase further over much longer intervals, such as months to years. Across all healthy-donor time intervals, the beta-binomial model significantly cut both the number of clones called differentially abundant and the false-positive rate. Variance in clone template counts between two-week samples significantly increased with total template count across all healthy donors.

During the collection period, no immune events, such as infections, were documented for the healthy donors. Healthy-donor blood repertoires served as a training cohort to calibrate time-dependent variance in a beta-binomial model of T-cell clone differential abundance. The training cohort was composed of around ten healthy donors, 3 female and 7 male. The donors were between roughly 29 and 70 years old, with an average age of around 42 years. Whole blood from each healthy donor was obtained from a commercial supplier and was collected at three time points roughly 13 days apart. For immunosequencing, genomic DNA was extracted from whole blood that had not been sorted. The specimen sequenced was blood. The receptor comes from a person between 18 and 69 years old in good health.

CDR3 sequence: CASRLTGGNYGYTF. The nucleotide sequence reads TGTGCCAGCAGGTTGACAGGGGGTAACTATGGCTACACCTTC. In this chain, TRBV11-2 is recombined with TRBJ1-2, and TRBD1 aligns with 9 junction nucleotides. Looking up the germline V gene yields CDR1 SGHAT and CDR2 FQNNGV. V trim: 6 bases; J trim: 1 base; unmatched bases: 3. The CDR3 covers 14 residues, taking in both the cysteine and the phenylalanine. The kept DNA is CDR3 alone, 42 bases in frame from the first base.